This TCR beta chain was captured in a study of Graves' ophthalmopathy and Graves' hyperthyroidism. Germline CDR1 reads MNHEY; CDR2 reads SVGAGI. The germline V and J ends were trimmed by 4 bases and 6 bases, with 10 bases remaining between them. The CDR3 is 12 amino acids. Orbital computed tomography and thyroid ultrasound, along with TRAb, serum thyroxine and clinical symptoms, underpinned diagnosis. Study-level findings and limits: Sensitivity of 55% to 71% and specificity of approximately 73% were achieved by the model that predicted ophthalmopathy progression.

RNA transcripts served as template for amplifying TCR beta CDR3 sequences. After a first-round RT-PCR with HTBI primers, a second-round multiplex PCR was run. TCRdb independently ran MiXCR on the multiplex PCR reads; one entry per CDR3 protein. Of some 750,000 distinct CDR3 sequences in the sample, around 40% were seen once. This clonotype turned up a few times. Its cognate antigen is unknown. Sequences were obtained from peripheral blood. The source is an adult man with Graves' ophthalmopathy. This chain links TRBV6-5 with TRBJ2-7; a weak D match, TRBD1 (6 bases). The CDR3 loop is CASSLTGIEQYF. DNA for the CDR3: TGTGCCAGCAGTTTAACAGGGATCGAGCAGTACTTC.